The clone carrying this T cell receptor (beta chain) was counted many times. A read error may produce the germline difference seen at one junction end. Time point denoted: longitudinal time-point 3. 5'RACE employing 10-nucleotide random UMIs yielded the cDNA. TCRdb redid the calling of the 5' RACE reads with MiXCR, one entry per CDR3 protein. The table shows approximately 50,000 distinct CDR3 sequences, with roughly 7.7% occurring only once. The data are from a study of neurological immune-mediated disorders. Germline assignment: CDR1 SGHDN and CDR2 FVKESK. The CDR3 covers 14 residues. The rearrangement uses TRBV14 and TRBJ1-2; D is undetermined. The clonotype comes from a woman aged 40 to 55 in good health. Material: PBMCs. The CDR3 coding sequence is TGTGCCAGCAGCCAAGACTGGGTATCTCCACCTATTGGGTTC. Its protein product is CASSQDWVSPPIGF.